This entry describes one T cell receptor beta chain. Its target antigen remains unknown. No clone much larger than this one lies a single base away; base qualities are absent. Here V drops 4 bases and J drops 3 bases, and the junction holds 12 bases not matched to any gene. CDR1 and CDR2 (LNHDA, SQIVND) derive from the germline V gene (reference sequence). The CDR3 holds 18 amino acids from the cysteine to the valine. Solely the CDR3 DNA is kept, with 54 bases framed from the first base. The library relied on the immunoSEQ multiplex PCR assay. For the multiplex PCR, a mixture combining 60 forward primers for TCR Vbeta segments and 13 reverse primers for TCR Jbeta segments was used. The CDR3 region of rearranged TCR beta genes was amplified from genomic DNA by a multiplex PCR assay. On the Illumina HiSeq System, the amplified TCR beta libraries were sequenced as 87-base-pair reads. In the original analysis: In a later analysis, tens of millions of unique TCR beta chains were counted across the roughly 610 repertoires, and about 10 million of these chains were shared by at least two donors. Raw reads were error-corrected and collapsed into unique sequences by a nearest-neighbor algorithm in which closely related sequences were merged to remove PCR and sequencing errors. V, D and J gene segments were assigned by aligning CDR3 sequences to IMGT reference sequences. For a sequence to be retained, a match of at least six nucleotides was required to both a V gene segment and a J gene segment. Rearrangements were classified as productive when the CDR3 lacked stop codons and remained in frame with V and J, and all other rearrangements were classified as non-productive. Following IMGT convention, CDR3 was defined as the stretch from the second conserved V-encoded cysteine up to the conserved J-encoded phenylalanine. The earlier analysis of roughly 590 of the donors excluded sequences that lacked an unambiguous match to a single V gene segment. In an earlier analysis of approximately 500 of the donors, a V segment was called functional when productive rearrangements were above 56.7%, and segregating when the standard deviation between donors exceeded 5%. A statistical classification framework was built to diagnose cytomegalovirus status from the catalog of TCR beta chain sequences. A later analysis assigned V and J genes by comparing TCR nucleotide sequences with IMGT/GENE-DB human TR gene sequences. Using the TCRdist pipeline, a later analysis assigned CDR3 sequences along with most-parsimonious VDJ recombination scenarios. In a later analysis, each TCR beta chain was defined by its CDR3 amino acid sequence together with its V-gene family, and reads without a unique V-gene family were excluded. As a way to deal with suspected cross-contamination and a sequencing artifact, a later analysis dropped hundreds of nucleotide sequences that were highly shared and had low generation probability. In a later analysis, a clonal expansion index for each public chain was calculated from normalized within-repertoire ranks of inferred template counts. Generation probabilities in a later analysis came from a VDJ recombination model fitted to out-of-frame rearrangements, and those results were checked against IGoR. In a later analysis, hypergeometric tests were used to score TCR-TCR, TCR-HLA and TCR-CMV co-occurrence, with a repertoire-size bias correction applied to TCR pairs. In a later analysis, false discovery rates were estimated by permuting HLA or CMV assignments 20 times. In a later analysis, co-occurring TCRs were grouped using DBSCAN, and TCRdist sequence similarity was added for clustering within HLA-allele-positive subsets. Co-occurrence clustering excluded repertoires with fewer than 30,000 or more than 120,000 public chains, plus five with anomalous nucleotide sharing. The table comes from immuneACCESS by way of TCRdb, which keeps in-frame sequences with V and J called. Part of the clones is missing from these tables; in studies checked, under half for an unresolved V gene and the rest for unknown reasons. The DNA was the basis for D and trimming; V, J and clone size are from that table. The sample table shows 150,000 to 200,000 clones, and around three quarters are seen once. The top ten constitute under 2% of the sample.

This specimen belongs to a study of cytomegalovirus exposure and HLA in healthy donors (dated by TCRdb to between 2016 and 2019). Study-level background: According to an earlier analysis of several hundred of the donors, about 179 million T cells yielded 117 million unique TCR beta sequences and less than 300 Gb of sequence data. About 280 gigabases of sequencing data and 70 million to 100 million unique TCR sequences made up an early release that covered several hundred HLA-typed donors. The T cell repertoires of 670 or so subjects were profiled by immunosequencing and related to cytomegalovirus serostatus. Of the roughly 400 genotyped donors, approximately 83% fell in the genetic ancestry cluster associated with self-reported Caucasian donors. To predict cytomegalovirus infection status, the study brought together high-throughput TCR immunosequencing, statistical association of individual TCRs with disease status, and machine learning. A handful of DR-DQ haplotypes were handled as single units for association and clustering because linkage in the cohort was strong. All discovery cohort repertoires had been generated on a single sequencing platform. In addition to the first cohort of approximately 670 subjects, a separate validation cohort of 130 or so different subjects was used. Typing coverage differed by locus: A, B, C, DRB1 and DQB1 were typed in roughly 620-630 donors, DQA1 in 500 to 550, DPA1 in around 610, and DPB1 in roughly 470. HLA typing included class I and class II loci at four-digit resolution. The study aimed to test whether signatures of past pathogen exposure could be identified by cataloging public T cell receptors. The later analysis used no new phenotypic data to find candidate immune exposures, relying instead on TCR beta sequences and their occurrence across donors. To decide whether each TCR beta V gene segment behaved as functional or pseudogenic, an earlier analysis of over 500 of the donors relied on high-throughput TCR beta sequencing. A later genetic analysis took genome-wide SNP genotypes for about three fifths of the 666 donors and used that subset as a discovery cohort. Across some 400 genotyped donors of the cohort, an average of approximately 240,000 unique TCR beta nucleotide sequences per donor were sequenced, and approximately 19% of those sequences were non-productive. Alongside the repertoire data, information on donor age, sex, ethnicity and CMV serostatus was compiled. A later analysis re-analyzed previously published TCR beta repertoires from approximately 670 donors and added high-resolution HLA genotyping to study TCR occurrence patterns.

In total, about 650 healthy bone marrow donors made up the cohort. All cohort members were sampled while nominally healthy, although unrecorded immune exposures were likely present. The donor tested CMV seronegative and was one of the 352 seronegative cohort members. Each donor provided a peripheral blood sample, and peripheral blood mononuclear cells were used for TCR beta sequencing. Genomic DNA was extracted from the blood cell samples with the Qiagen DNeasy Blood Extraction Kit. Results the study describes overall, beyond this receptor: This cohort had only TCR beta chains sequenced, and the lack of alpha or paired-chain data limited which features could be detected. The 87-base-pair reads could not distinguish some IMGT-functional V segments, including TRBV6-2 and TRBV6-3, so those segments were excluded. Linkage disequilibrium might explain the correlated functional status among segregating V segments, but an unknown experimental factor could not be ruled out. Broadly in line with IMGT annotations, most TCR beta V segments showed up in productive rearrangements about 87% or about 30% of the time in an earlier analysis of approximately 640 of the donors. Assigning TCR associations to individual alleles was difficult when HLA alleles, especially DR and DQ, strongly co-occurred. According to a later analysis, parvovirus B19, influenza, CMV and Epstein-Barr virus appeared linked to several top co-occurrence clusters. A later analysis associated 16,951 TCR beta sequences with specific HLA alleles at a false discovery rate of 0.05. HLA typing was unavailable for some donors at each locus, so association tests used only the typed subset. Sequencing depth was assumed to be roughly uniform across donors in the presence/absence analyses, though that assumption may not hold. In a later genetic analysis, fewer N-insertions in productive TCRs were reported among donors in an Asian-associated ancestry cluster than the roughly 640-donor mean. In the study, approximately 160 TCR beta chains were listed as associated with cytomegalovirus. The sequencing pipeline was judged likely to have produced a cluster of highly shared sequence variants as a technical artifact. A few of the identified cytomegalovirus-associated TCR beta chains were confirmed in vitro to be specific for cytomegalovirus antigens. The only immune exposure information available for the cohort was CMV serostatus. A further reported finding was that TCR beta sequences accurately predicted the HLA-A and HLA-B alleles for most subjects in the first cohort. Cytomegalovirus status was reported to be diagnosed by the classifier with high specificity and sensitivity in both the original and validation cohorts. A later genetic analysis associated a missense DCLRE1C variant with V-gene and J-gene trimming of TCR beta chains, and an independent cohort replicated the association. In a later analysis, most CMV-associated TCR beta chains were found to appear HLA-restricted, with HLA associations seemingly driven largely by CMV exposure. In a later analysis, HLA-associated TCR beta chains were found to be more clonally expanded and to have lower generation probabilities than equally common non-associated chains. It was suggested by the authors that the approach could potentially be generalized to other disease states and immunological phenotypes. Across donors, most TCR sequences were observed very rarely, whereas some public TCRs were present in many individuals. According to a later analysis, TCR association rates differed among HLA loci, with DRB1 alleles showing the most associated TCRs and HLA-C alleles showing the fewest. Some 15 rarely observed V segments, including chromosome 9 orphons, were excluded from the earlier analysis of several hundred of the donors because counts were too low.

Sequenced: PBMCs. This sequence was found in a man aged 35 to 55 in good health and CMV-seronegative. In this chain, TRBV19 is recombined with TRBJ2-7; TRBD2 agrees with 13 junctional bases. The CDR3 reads CASSTDRTSGRRSYEQYV. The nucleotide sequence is TGTGCCAGTAGTACTGACCGGACTAGCGGGAGACGCAGCTACGAGCAGTACGTC.